This is a list of T cell receptor beta chains from one sample in a study of cytomegalovirus exposure and HLA in healthy donors. Assay used: immunoSEQ multiplex PCR; TCRdb lists only in-frame clones, some missing. The data show 150,000 to 200,000 clones, with around 74% seen just once and about 3.4% held by the top ten. Source material: PBMCs. Every receptor here comes from a female donor in good health and CMV-seronegative. Both conserved end residues are part of each CDR3. Clone size is stated in some rows and not others, as once, few, many or a class when expanded.

CDR3aa	len	j_gene	v_gene	abundance
CASSGQGALNTEAFF	15	TRBJ1-1	TRBV11-2	.
CASIRANSNQPQHF	14	TRBJ1-5	TRBV28	.
CAISPLAGGYNEQFF	15	TRBJ2-1	TRBV10-3	.
CASSLMGRMNTEAFF	15	TRBJ1-1	TRBV28	.
CASSRTGSYGYTF	13	TRBJ1-2	TRBV6-4	.
CASNARGDTDTQYF	14	TRBJ2-3	TRBV5-1	few
CASSEGGSGADTQYF	15	TRBJ2-3	TRBV6-1	.
CASSHLGQGDNEQFF	15	TRBJ2-1	TRBV4-3	.
CASKSDRGRADEQYF	15	TRBJ2-7	TRBV5-1	.
CASSFRTGVLHTEAFF	16	TRBJ1-1	TRBV28	.
CASSSQAGGSQETQYF	16	TRBJ2-5	TRBV5-4	.
CASSAGTGEWLYEQYF	16	TRBJ2-7	TRBV2	.
CASSLLGQSGFSDTQYF	17	TRBJ2-3	TRBV4-3	.
CASSTDRRLGREQFF	15	TRBJ2-1	TRBV19	once
CASGFGSSGKNEQFF	15	TRBJ2-1	TRBV12-5	.
CASSPGTEAKEQYF	14	TRBJ2-7	TRBV18	.
CASSARGRNDYGYTF	15	TRBJ1-2	TRBV9	.
CASSLSRGATGELFF	15	TRBJ2-2	TRBV7-3	.
CASSLQGWDSGANVLTF	17	TRBJ2-6	TRBV28	.
CASSLAIAQGEDTQYF	16	TRBJ2-3	TRBV5-1	.
CASSVTSGTVNEQFF	15	TRBJ2-1	TRBV6-4	.
CATHREGRDTQYF	13	TRBJ2-3	TRBV6-1	.
CASSPSGGREAFF	13	TRBJ1-1	TRBV28	.
CASSAQGAGAYNEQFF	16	TRBJ2-1	TRBV6-1	.
CASSVTLTGNTIYF	14	TRBJ1-3	TRBV6-5	.
CAWSVRGTQYF	11	TRBJ2-3	TRBV30	once
CASSLDENSADEQYF	15	TRBJ2-7	TRBV7-2	.
CASSIGTGGSSYEQYF	16	TRBJ2-7	TRBV19	.
CASSFGGDNQPQHF	14	TRBJ1-5	TRBV5-1	.
CASSHTGTSYNTGELFF	17	TRBJ2-2	TRBV7-9	.
CASSPLSQGNTGELFF	16	TRBJ2-2	TRBV18	.
CASRVTGGLNYGYTF	15	TRBJ1-2	TRBV28	.
CASSLGGLAVIYSYEQYF	18	TRBJ2-7	TRBV11-2	.
CASSPDRVLNEQFF	14	TRBJ2-1	TRBV5-4	.
CASSIQTMNTEAFF	14	TRBJ1-1	TRBV19	.
CASRNRDRVYEQYF	14	TRBJ2-7	TRBV5-6	few
CASSPDSPTDTQYF	14	TRBJ2-3	TRBV5-1	once
CASSLRGLEDTQYF	14	TRBJ2-3	TRBV5-4	.
CASSPRTGEETQYF	14	TRBJ2-5	TRBV7-7	.
CASSSPAQEFEKLFF	15	TRBJ1-4	TRBV28	.
CASSQGSGHRELFF	14	TRBJ2-2	TRBV14	.
CASTSASGGHYGYTF	15	TRBJ1-2	TRBV28	.
CASSPLTGTDTEAFF	15	TRBJ1-1	TRBV11-2	.
CASSLRVRQGDIQYF	15	TRBJ2-4	TRBV5-4	.
CASSQDRTDSYNEQFF	16	TRBJ2-1	TRBV4-3	.
CASSSSGVEETQYF	14	TRBJ2-5	TRBV7-3	.
CASSPSSNQPQHF	13	TRBJ1-5	TRBV27	.
CASSQNREGVFNSPLHF	17	TRBJ1-6	TRBV5-1	.
CASSVVTGNTEAFF	14	TRBJ1-1	TRBV2	.
CASSPASGGAKNIQYF	16	TRBJ2-4	TRBV5-1	.
CAITLDSPALNYGYTF	16	TRBJ1-2	TRBV10-3	.
CASSAYMNTEAFF	13	TRBJ1-1	TRBV7-2	.
CASSSGNEQYF	11	TRBJ2-7	TRBV27	.
CASRKLRGSTDTQYF	15	TRBJ2-3	TRBV28	once